The T cell receptor (beta chain) described here comes from a study of beta chain features in type 1 diabetes. Overall study: Analysis included around 99,000,000 sorted cells drawn from all samples. General observations from the study: TCRB CDR3s were moderately but significantly shorter in Type 1 diabetes patients in all four CD4+ subsets. The cDNA sequencing approach could over-represent high-TCR-expressing cells. Naive, central memory and Treg TCRB repertoires seemed to resemble each other more closely in patients than they did in healthy donors.

Germline V CDR1 and CDR2: MGHDK, SYGVNS. The CDR3 contains 14 residues. Trimming took off 3 bases at V and 3 bases at J, with 9 bases between the two ends. The sample holds a few counts of this clone. The antigen is undetermined. Expressed TCRB transcripts got sequenced, as all isolated RNA was reverse transcribed. The table came from immunoSEQ multiplex PCR; TCRdb's copy has only in-frame clones and leaves some out. The profile covers roughly 700,000 clones, with about an eighth appearing a single time and 0.022% taken by the ten largest. The chain links TRBV25-1 to TRBJ1-3, with unresolved D. The receptor's source is a man in his late teens or twenties with type 1 diabetes. The sample taken for sequencing was naive CD4+ T cells from blood. CDR3 region: CASSEDGIGNTIYF. The CDR3, as DNA: TGTGCCAGCAGTGAGGACGGGATTGGAAACACCATATATTTT.